Below, one T cell receptor (beta chain) is given with its context. Its antigen is unknown. The V gene lost 0 bases and the J gene lost 4 bases, with 13 bases spanning the gap. The CDR3 contains 16 residues. Germline loops: CDR1 SGHAT, CDR2 FQDESV (reference sequence). This record belongs to a study of cytomegalovirus exposure and HLA in healthy donors. General observations from the study: The classifier reportedly diagnosed cytomegalovirus status with high sensitivity and specificity. Rarity held for most TCR sequences, but there were some public TCRs that occurred in many donors. Researchers reported in a later analysis that common viral pathogens appeared linked to several top clusters.

The PCR employed 60 Vbeta primers together with 13 Jbeta primers. Sequencing used immunoSEQ multiplex PCR; TCRdb keeps in-frame clones, though not all of them. Of approximately 100,000 clones in the sample, around three quarters are singletons; the top ten hold about 10%. The sequencing input was PBMCs. The TCR was taken from a man aged 35 to 55 in good health and CMV-seropositive. The V and J genes are TRBV11-1 and TRBJ2-1, with a tentative D call TRBD2 (5 bases). The CDR3 is CASSLAEDLTYNEQFF. The CDR3 DNA follows: TGTGCCAGCAGCTTAGCGGAGGACTTGACATACAATGAGCAGTTCTTC.